The entry below describes one TCR beta chain. Its antigen is still unknown. This sample stems from a study of chemoradiotherapy in HPV16-positive cancers. Study as a whole: Functional T-cell assays on a couple of HPV16-positive patients' cells defined candidate HPV-specific clones and common TCR motifs. Overall study findings and caveats: Non-HPV-specific T cells did not expand in tumors during treatment, whereas candidate HPV-specific clones and E7-related motifs did.

The data were produced by immunoSEQ multiplex PCR, yet TCRdb's version contains in-frame clones alone and is incomplete. This sample has approximately 27,000 clones; more than 75% occur once, and the top ten carry roughly 6%. Germline V gene sequence: CDR1 KGHSH, CDR2 LQKENI. The CDR3 is 16 residues long. With 6 bases removed from V and 0 bases from J, the gap between germline ends came to 15 bases. The source material was blood, sampled from a patient who underwent chemoradiotherapy. The chain employs TRBV18 and TRBJ1-3; no firm D call. The clonotype was recovered from a human donor with HPV-associated anogenital cancer. Here the CDR3 reads CASSREVQLSGNTIYF. The CDR3 DNA sequence: TGTGCCAGCTCCCGGGAGGTACAGCTCTCTGGAAACACCATATATTTT.